The 32 T cell receptor beta chains below were found in one sample sequenced in a study of T-cell memory formation after mild COVID-19. TCRdb re-derived calls from the 5' RACE reads in MiXCR, one entry per CDR3 protein. The sample lists hundreds of thousands of distinct CDR3 sequences, about 19% occurring once. Sequenced sample: PBMCs or a T cell subset sorted from them (not recorded which). The receptors come from an adult woman who had mild COVID-19 (a few samples of this study predate the infection). Cell type and time point are not known.

The rearrangement joins TRBV4-1 to TRBJ2-2, with D possibly matching TRBD1 (6 bases). Germline V gives CDR1 MGHRA, CDR2 YSYEKL. Trimming removed 7 bases at V and 9 bases at J, with 9 bases between. This CDR3 is 11 amino acids long. CDR3 DNA sequence: TGCGCCAGCAAACAGGGCCGGGAGCTGTTTTTT. Protein sequence: CASKQGRELFF.

V gene TRBV29-1 combines with J gene TRBJ1-1, with TRBD1 identical over 7 bases. This CDR3 is 13 amino acids long. V shed 5 bases and J 1 base; nucleotides not matched to a gene: 4. The germline V gene has CDR1 SQVTM and CDR2 ANQGSEA. CDR3 nucleotide sequence: TGCAGCGTTTCGGACAGGAGGAACACTGAAGCTTTCTTT. Amino acid sequence: CSVSDRRNTEAFF.

The chain employs TRBV7-3 and TRBJ2-3, with 8 bases identical to TRBD1. The length of the CDR3 is 16 residues. The V gene end was trimmed by 5 bases and the J gene end by 4 bases; junction bases not matched to a gene: 11. CDR1 SGHTA and CDR2 FQGTGA come from the germline V gene. The CDR3, as DNA: TGTGCCAGCAGCCCTCGAGGACAGGGCGTTGCAGATACGCAGTATTTT. It yields the protein CASSPRGQGVADTQYF.

V usage is TRBV11-2 and J usage is TRBJ2-1, with D unresolved. The CDR3 has 15 residues. CDR1 is SGHAT, CDR2 FQNNGV, per germline. V lost 0 bases and J lost 3, with 9 bases in between. The CDR3 DNA follows: TGTGCCAGCAGCTTAGATAGGAGACGCTACAATGAGCAGTTCTTC. This codes for CASSLDRRRYNEQFF.

This clonotype was counted only a few times. The V call is TRBV5-1, the J call TRBJ2-5; D is unclear. Trimming pared 0 bases from V and 2 bases from J, leaving 14 bases between. The CDR3 is 16 residues long. Germline assignment: CDR1 SGHRS and CDR2 YFSETQ. CDR3 sequence: CASSLVGSVGQETQYF. As DNA, the CDR3 is TGCGCCAGCAGCTTGGTCGGTTCGGTAGGACAAGAGACCCAGTACTTC.

This clonotype came up a few times. The chain links TRBV5-1 to TRBJ2-1; maybe TRBD2 (6 bases). The CDR3 is made up of 14 amino acids. CDR1 and CDR2 (germline): SGHRS, YFSETQ. Trimming stripped 4 bases from V and 2 bases from J, with 10 bases between. The CDR3, as DNA: TGCGCCAGCAGCGGGGGGATTACCTACAATGAGCAGTTCTTC. This translates into CASSGGITYNEQFF.

The chain carries TRBV5-4 and TRBJ2-7; D is perhaps TRBD2 (6 bases). Trimming took 5 bases from V and 3 from J, leaving 15 bases between them. The CDR3 is made up of 14 amino acids. The germline gives CDR1 SGHNT, CDR2 YYREEE (reference sequence). CDR3 sequence: CASSRSGGNYEQYF. CDR3 bases: TGTGCCAGCAGTCGGAGTGGGGGGAACTACGAGCAGTACTTC.

J is TRBJ1-1 and V is TRBV2, with a tentative D call TRBD1 (5 bases). Looked up from germline, CDR1 is SNHLY and CDR2 is FYNNEI. Trimming removed 7 bases at V and 1 base at J, with 10 bases between. CDR3 length: 13 residues. CDR3 DNA sequence: TGTGCCAGCATGGGGGAGAGGAACACTGAAGCTTTCTTT. Amino acid sequence: CASMGERNTEAFF.

This clonotype has only a few counts. The chain carries TRBV4-3 and TRBJ2-1; 10 nucleotides align to TRBD2. Germline V gene lookup returns CDR1 LGHNA and CDR2 YSLEER. The CDR3 consists of 16 residues. J lost 7 bases, V lost 0 bases, and 6 bases had no gene match. CDR3 sequence reads: CASSQERSSGSNEQFF. CDR3 bases: TGCGCCAGCAGCCAAGAGCGGTCTAGCGGGAGTAATGAGCAGTTCTTC.

The table lists this clonotype with a few counts. The chain links TRBV24-1 to TRBJ2-1; no firm D call. The germline V and J ends were trimmed by 1 base and 10 bases, with 4 bases remaining between them. Germline loops: CDR1 KGHDR, CDR2 SFDVKD. CDR3 length: 11 amino acids. The CDR3 DNA reads as TGTGCCACCAGTGATTTCAACGAGCAGTTCTTC. Translation gives CATSDFNEQFF.

The chain has TRBV18 and TRBJ1-1, with D perhaps TRBD1 (5 bases). Deletions cut 3 bases from V and 1 base from J, with 9 bases between. There are 14 residues in the CDR3. CDR1 and CDR2 (germline): KGHSH, LQKENI. CDR3 loop: CASSPGTRNTEAFF. The DNA of the CDR3 is TGTGCCAGCTCACCCGGGACGCGGAACACTGAAGCTTTCTTT.

This CDR3 reads CASSFVSGPPQETQYF. As DNA, the CDR3 is TGTGCCAGCAGCTTTGTGTCGGGGCCACCACAAGAGACCCAGTACTTC. V gene TRBV5-6 combines with J gene TRBJ2-5; D may match TRBD1 or TRBD2 (5 bases each). Looked up from germline, CDR1 is SGHDT and CDR2 is YYEEEE. The V end lost 2 bases, the J end lost 2 bases, and 16 bases lay between the germline ends. The CDR3 consists of 16 residues.

CDR3 residues: CASSFGTENTGELFF. CDR3 bases: TGCGCCAGCAGCTTCGGGACAGAAAACACCGGGGAGCTGTTTTTT. This chain uses TRBV5-1 with TRBJ2-2, with 7 positions matching TRBD1. V trimming: 2 bases; J trimming: 2 bases; junction bases outside the gene matches: 3. The CDR3 has 15 residues. Germline-derived CDR1 and CDR2 are SGHRS and YFSETQ.

The chain links TRBV23-1 to TRBJ2-3; D may match TRBD1 or TRBD2 (6 bases each). TRBV23-1 is identified as an open reading frame with a role that is uncertain. With 6 bases removed from V and 2 bases from J, the gap between germline ends came to 21 bases. CDR3 length: 17 amino acids. The CDR3 sequence: CASRWEKEGGFTDTQYF. CDR3 sequence (DNA): TGCGCCAGCAGATGGGAGAAAGAGGGGGGATTCACAGATACGCAGTATTTT.

This clonotype turned up a few times. The V gene is TRBV6-6, the J gene TRBJ1-2; 8 positions match TRBD1. Germline V gives CDR1 MNHNY, CDR2 SVGAGI (reference sequence). V lost 2 bases, J lost 4 bases, and 9 bases stayed unmatched. This CDR3 is built from 16 residues. DNA for the CDR3: TGTGCCAGCAGTTACGGAGTGCAGGGGGCTGTCTATGGCTACACCTTC. It is translated as CASSYGVQGAVYGYTF.

This clonotype showed up many times. V is TRBV7-3 and J is TRBJ2-7; D uncertain. V lost 4 bases, J lost 1 base, and 5 bases lay in between. Germline V gene data show CDR1 as SGHTA and CDR2 as FQGTGA. The CDR3 is made up of 12 amino acids. In nucleotides, the CDR3 is TGTGCCAGCAGCTCCCGGTCCTACGAGCAGTACTTC. Its translation is CASSSRSYEQYF.

This chain connects TRBV5-1 to TRBJ2-7; 10 bases are shared with TRBD1. Germline CDR1 and CDR2: SGHRS and YFSETQ. This CDR3 has 15 amino acids. Trimming took 4 bases from V and 4 from J; bases not matched to a gene: 8. In DNA form, the CDR3 reads TGCGCCAGCAGCGACGGGACAGGGGCGGAATACGAGCAGTACTTC. It specifies CASSDGTGAEYEQYF.

The sample holds a few counts of this clonotype. The chain carries TRBV7-9 and TRBJ1-1; perhaps TRBD1 as D (5 bases). The CDR3 has 15 residues. The V gene's germline CDR1 is SEHNR and CDR2 FQNEAQ (reference sequence). Trimming removed 1 base from V and 2 bases from J, with 11 bases in between. The CDR3, as DNA: TGTGCCAGCAGCTTAGGGGGCACTAGAAACACTGAAGCTTTCTTT. It yields the protein CASSLGGTRNTEAFF.

The CDR3: CASIPPDEGRYTGELFF. The CDR3 DNA is TGTGCCAGCATCCCGCCGGATGAGGGGCGATACACCGGGGAGCTGTTTTTT. The chain recombines TRBV7-9 with TRBJ2-2; D may correspond to TRBD1 or TRBD2 (5 bases each). This CDR3 region has 17 residues. V lost 7 bases and J lost 3, with 21 bases in between. The germline V gene has CDR1 SEHNR and CDR2 FQNEAQ (reference sequence).

V is TRBV12-3 or TRBV12-4 and J is TRBJ1-5; 7 nucleotides match TRBD1. CDR3 length: 15 residues. V shed 1 base, J shed 7 bases, and the junction held 7 bases outside the gene matches. The CDR3 DNA reads as TGTGCCAGCAGTTTAGGAAGACAGGGTATCCAGCCCCAGCATTTT. Translated, it gives CASSLGRQGIQPQHF.

The V and J genes are TRBV29-1 and TRBJ2-2; TRBD1 is a possible D gene (6 bases). The CDR3 runs to 13 residues. Deletions cut 3 bases from V and 2 bases from J, with 7 bases between. Germline V gives CDR1 SQVTM, CDR2 ANQGSEA. The CDR3: CSVDRGNTGELFF. The CDR3 DNA is TGCAGCGTTGACAGGGGAAACACCGGGGAGCTGTTTTTT.

This clonotype has just a few counts. V usage is TRBV7-2 and J usage is TRBJ2-3; D possibly corresponds to TRBD2 (5 bases). Germline loops: CDR1 SGHTA, CDR2 FQGNSA. This CDR3 region has 13 residues. V dropped 4 bases and J dropped 4 bases, with 9 bases sitting between them. This CDR3 is CASSSWTADTQYF. CDR3 sequence (DNA): TGTGCCAGCAGCTCCTGGACTGCAGATACGCAGTATTTT.

This clonotype was counted only a few times. J is TRBJ1-5 and V is TRBV7-2; D ambiguous. The CDR3 runs 14 residues. Germline V gene lookup returns CDR1 SGHTA and CDR2 FQGNSA. With 7 bases removed from V and 5 bases from J, the gap between germline ends came to 15 bases. In DNA, the CDR3 is TGTGCCAGCACCCTGGGTGCACTCTATCAGCCCCAGCATTTT. Translated, it gives CASTLGALYQPQHF.

This clonotype was recorded once. V gene TRBV5-1 combines with J gene TRBJ1-1; the D is unclear. The CDR3 contains 13 residues. Trimming shortened V by 4 bases and J by 6 bases, and 13 bases separated the two germline ends. Germline V gene data show CDR1 as SGHRS and CDR2 as YFSETQ. CDR3 protein: CASSIEILSEAFF. The CDR3 DNA sequence: TGCGCCAGCAGCATAGAGATTTTATCTGAAGCTTTCTTT.

CDR3 DNA sequence: TGTGCCAGCTCACCACCTAGCGAGTCCGAGCAGTACTTC. This translates into CASSPPSESEQYF. The chain is built from TRBV18 and TRBJ2-7, with a tentative D call TRBD2 (5 bases). Germline loops: CDR1 KGHSH, CDR2 LQKENI. Trimming stripped 0 bases from V and 6 bases from J, with 9 bases between. The CDR3 spans 13 residues.

This clonotype turned up a few times. The chain is built from TRBV3-1 and TRBJ2-7, with no clear D. CDR3 length: 12 residues. Germline CDR1 is LGHDT and CDR2 is YNNKEL (reference sequence). Trimming left V 3 bases short and J 2 bases short, with 5 bases between. In DNA form, the CDR3 reads TGTGCCAGCAGCCAGGGTGCCTACGAGCAGTACTTC. Encoded protein: CASSQGAYEQYF.

V gene TRBV7-9 combines with J gene TRBJ2-7; TRBD1 agrees at 8 bases. Germline V lookup: CDR1 SEHNR, CDR2 FQNEAQ (reference sequence). The CDR3 contains 14 residues. Unmatched junction bases numbered 4, after V lost 4 bases and J lost 2 bases. The CDR3 reads CASSSGGLTYEQYF. The DNA of the CDR3 is TGTGCCAGCAGCTCAGGGGGCTTGACCTACGAGCAGTACTTC.

This clonotype has more than one count but fewer than ten. The chain recombines TRBV7-8 with TRBJ1-4; D might be TRBD1 (6 bases). CDR3 length: 15 residues. Trimming pared 3 bases from V and 7 bases from J, leaving 15 bases between. Germline lookup yields CDR1 SGHVS and CDR2 FQNEAQ. The CDR3 spells CASSLGAGVGEKLFF. DNA for the CDR3: TGTGCCAGCAGCTTGGGTGCAGGGGTGGGTGAAAAACTGTTTTTT.

This clonotype was found a few times. CDR3 nucleotides: TGCGCCAGCAGCCAAGGGCAGGGGGACCTCCAGCCCCAGCATTTT. Amino acids: CASSQGQGDLQPQHF. This chain uses TRBV4-3 with TRBJ1-5; TRBD1 agrees at 7 bases. V shed 1 base and J 7 bases; nucleotides not matched to a gene: 7. Germline CDR1 is LGHNA and CDR2 is YSLEER. The CDR3 is 15 residues long.

The chain uses TRBV7-9 and TRBJ2-2; 9 bases match TRBD1. The CDR3 has 17 amino acids. The V segment lost 4 bases and the J segment 0 bases; nucleotides outside the gene matches: 6. Germline lookup yields CDR1 SEHNR and CDR2 FQNEAQ (reference sequence). CDR3 region: CASSSRDRESNTGELFF. CDR3 bases: TGTGCCAGCAGCTCTAGGGACAGGGAATCGAACACCGGGGAGCTGTTTTTT.

The rearrangement links TRBV5-5 to TRBJ2-7, with D possibly matching TRBD1 (5 bases). The CDR3 consists of 14 residues. The ends were cut back, 0 bases at V and 2 bases at J, with 9 bases in the middle. Germline values: CDR1 SGHKS, CDR2 YYEKEE (reference sequence). The DNA for the CDR3 is TGTGCCAGCAGCTTGGCCTCAGGGCCCTACGAGCAGTACTTC. Translating gives CASSLASGPYEQYF.

The sample holds a few counts of this clonotype. The V gene is TRBV12-3 or TRBV12-4, the J gene TRBJ2-3; D is perhaps TRBD2 (7 bases). Trimming took 7 bases from V and 1 from J, leaving 18 bases between them. The CDR3 runs to 16 residues. The CDR3 loop is CASIPRGGSGTDTQYF. CDR3 DNA sequence: TGTGCCAGCATTCCGAGGGGGGGATCCGGCACAGATACGCAGTATTTT.